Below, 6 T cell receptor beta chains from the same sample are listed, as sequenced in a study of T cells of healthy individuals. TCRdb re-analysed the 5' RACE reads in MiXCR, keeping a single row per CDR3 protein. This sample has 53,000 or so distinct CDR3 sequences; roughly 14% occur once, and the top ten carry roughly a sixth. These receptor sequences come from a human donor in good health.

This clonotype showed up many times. This CDR3 reads CASSPGAHENIQYF. For the CDR3, the DNA is TGTGCCAGCAGCCCCGGGGCGCACGAAAACATTCAGTACTTC. The gene calls are TRBV7-2 and TRBJ2-4; D is possibly TRBD1 or TRBD2 (5 bases each). Deletions cut 5 bases from V and 5 bases from J, with 13 bases between. CDR1 SGHTA and CDR2 FQGNSA come from the germline V gene. CDR3 length: 14 amino acids. Looking up the rest from reference TRBV7-2 and TRBJ2-4 gives the full variable domain: GAGVSQSPSNKVTEKGKDVELRCDPISGHTALYWYRQSLGQGLEFLIYFQGNSAPDKSGLPSDRFSAERTGGSVSTLTIQRTQQEDSAVYLCASSPGAHENIQYFGAGTRLSVL.

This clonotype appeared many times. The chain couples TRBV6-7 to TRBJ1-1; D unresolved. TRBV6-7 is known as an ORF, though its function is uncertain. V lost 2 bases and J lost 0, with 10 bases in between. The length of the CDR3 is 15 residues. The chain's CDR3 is CASSYGRGMNTEAFF. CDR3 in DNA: TGTGCCAGCAGTTACGGGAGAGGGATGAACACTGAAGCTTTCTTT.

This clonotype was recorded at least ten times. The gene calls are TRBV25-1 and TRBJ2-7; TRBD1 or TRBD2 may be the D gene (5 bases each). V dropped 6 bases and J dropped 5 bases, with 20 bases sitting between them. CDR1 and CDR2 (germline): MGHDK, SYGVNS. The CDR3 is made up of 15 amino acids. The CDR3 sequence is CASRDGAGLWDEQYF. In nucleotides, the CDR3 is TGTGCCAGCAGGGACGGGGCAGGCCTTTGGGACGAGCAGTACTTC.

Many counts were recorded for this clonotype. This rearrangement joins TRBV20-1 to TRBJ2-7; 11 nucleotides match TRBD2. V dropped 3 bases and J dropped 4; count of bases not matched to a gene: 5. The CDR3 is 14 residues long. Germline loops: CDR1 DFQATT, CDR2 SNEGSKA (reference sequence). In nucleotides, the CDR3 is TGCAGTGCTAGTGGCCTAGCGGGAGGATACGAGCAGTACTTC. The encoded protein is CSASGLAGGYEQYF.

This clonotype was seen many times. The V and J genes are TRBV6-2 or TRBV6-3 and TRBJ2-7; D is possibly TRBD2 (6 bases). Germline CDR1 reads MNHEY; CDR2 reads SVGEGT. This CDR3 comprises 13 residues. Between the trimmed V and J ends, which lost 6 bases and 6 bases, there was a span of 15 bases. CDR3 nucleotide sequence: TGTGCCAGCAGGTCCGGGACTCCTGCCGAGCAGTACTTC. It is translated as CASRSGTPAEQYF.

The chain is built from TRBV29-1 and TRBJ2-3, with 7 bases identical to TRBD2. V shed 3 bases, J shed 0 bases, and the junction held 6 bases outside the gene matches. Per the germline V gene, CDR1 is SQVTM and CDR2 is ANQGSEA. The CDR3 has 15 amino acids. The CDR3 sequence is CSVDRAGDSTDTQYF. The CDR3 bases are TGCAGCGTTGATCGCGCGGGGGATAGCACAGATACGCAGTATTTT.